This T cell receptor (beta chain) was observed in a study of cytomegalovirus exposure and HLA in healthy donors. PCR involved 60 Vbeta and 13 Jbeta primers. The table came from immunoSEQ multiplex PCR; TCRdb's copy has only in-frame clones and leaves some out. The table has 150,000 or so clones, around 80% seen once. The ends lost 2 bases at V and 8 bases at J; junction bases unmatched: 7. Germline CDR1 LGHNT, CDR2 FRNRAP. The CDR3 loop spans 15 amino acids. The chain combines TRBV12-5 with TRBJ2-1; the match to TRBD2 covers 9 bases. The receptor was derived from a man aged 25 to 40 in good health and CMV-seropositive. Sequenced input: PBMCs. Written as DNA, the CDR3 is TGTGCTAGTGGTTTGTTTAGCGGGAGTCTCGATGAGCAGTTCTTC. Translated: CASGLFSGSLDEQFF. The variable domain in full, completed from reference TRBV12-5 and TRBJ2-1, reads DARVTQTPRHKVTEMGQEVTMRCQPILGHNTVFWYRQTMMQGLELLAYFRNRAPLDDSGMPKDRFSAEMPDATLATLKIQPSEPRDSAVYFCASGLFSGSLDEQFFGPGTRLTVL.